This TCR beta chain is from a study of human T cells and chemical hapten exposure. The study's findings and limits: Every donor had alopecia, and their immune response may therefore differ from healthy people's. The count of PT1 expanded TCRs correlated positively with patch test score. With regard to DPC sensitization, TCRs above 1 in 1000 frequency did not change. Significantly more large CDR3 similarity clusters were formed by expanded TCRs than by controls.

The sample's time point: patch test 2, 6 weeks after DPC sensitization. Noted treatment: therapeutic diphenylcyclopropenone sensitization with weekly scalp DPC. TCRdb reprocessed the RACE reads via MiXCR and lists one record per CDR3 protein. Altogether approximately 90,000 distinct CDR3 sequences are present, 11% being singletons, with the ten largest covering less than 2.5%. The CDR3 totals 14 residues. Looked up from germline, CDR1 is LNHDA and CDR2 is SQIVND (reference sequence). About this clonotype itself: Its specificity is not known. The junction differs from germline at one of its ends, possibly a read error.

This material consisted of whole blood, taken in connection with sensitization to the hapten diphenylcyclopropenone (DPC). The chain links TRBV19 to TRBJ2-1; no clear D. This clonotype was sampled from a man aged 40-49 years with alopecia areata. Some clones in this sample may be carry-over from other donors' samples. In nucleotides, the CDR3 is TGTGCCAGTAGTATAGATCCAGCCTACGATGAGCAGTTCTTC. This gives the protein CASSIDPAYDEQFF.